Listed below are T cell receptor beta chains from one sample, sequenced in a study of human T cells and chemical hapten exposure. MiXCR, applied by TCRdb to the RACE reads, yields one record per CDR3 protein. The sample carries about 130,000 distinct CDR3 sequences, approximately 9% recorded once. The sample was whole blood. These receptors were collected from a male donor in good health. Some clones in this sample may be carry-over from other donors' samples. The CDR3 runs from the conserved cysteine through the conserved F or W. The D gene is left open where the match is weak. The size field is filled for only some rows; it gives once, few, many or a size class.

J	D	V	size	CDR3	DNA
TRBJ1-6	TRBD1	TRBV20-1	many	CSAPQGETHNSPLHF	TGCAGTGCACCTCAGGGGGAGACTCATAATTCACCCCTCCACTTT
TRBJ2-7	TRBD1	TRBV4-1	-	CASSDMRQGLLGEQYF	TGCGCCAGCAGCGACATGAGACAGGGGCTTCTTGGCGAGCAGTACTTC
TRBJ2-6	TRBD1	TRBV29-1	-	CSVPTRVHRDRDSGANVLTF	TGCAGCGTGCCTACCAGGGTCCACCGGGACAGGGACTCTGGGGCCAACGTCCTGACTTTC
TRBJ2-5	TRBD2	TRBV29-1	-	CSVEIGLAGGETQYF	TGCAGCGTTGAAATAGGACTAGCGGGGGGTGAGACCCAGTACTTC
TRBJ1-1	-	TRBV6-1	few	CASSENGPRWNTEAFF	TGTGCCAGCAGTGAAAATGGCCCCCGGTGGAACACTGAAGCTTTCTTT
TRBJ2-3	-	TRBV18	-	CASSPFGDTQYF	TGTGCCAGCTCACCCTTTGGAGATACGCAGTATTTT
TRBJ2-5	TRBD1	TRBV20-1	-	CSARDQWMITGDETQYF	TGCAGTGCTAGAGATCAATGGATGATAACAGGGGATGAGACCCAGTACTTC
TRBJ2-7	TRBD1	TRBV10-2	few	CASREMGQGDYEQYF	TGCGCCAGCAGAGAGATGGGACAGGGCGACTACGAGCAGTACTTC
TRBJ2-5	-	TRBV29-1	few	CSVERGSVTQYF	TGCAGCGTTGAACGGGGCAGCGTGACCCAGTACTTC
TRBJ1-1	-	TRBV12-3/TRBV12-4	-	CASSPRGGRSTEAFF	TGTGCCAGCAGTCCTCGGGGGGGGCGGAGCACTGAAGCTTTCTTT
TRBJ2-3	TRBD1	TRBV27	-	CASSPRQGADTQYF	TGTGCCAGCAGTCCCCGACAGGGGGCGGATACGCAGTATTTT
TRBJ1-5	TRBD1	TRBV2	few	CASSEAGTGWQPQHF	TGTGCCAGCAGTGAGGCGGGGACAGGGTGGCAGCCCCAGCATTTT
TRBJ2-7	-	TRBV20-1	many	CSARIGGNPYEQYF	TGCAGTGCTAGGATCGGGGGTAACCCCTACGAGCAGTACTTC
TRBJ2-1	TRBD1	TRBV9	-	CASSTRTGRILHEQFF	TGTGCCAGCAGCACACGGACAGGGAGGATTCTGCATGAGCAGTTCTTC
TRBJ2-3	TRBD2	TRBV4-3	few	CASSQDELAGGTDTQYF	TGCGCCAGCAGCCAAGATGAGCTAGCGGGGGGTACAGATACGCAGTATTTT
TRBJ2-3	-	TRBV7-9	-	CASSSPRQGATDTQYF	TGTGCCAGCAGCTCCCCGCGGCAGGGCGCCACAGATACGCAGTATTTT
TRBJ2-5	TRBD2	TRBV3-1	many	CASSHGTRAGGLAGFQETQYF	TGTGCCAGCAGCCATGGGACCCGGGCAGGCGGACTAGCGGGCTTCCAAGAGACCCAGTACTTC
TRBJ2-5	TRBD2	TRBV14	-	CASNQDEASGVYQETQYF	TGTGCCAGCAACCAAGATGAGGCTAGCGGGGTATACCAAGAGACCCAGTACTTC
TRBJ1-5	-	TRBV28	few	CVSSPMGSGYSNQPQHF	TGTGTCAGCAGCCCCATGGGGAGCGGGTATAGCAATCAGCCCCAGCATTTT
TRBJ2-3	-	TRBV7-9	-	CTSSYGADTDTQYF	TGTACCAGCAGCTACGGGGCCGACACAGATACGCAGTATTTT
TRBJ1-5	-	TRBV7-2	few	CASSLTGQYSDQPQHF	TGTGCCAGCAGCTTAACCGGGCAATATAGCGATCAGCCCCAGCATTTT
TRBJ1-2	-	TRBV29-1	few	CSVETGAAGYTF	TGCAGCGTTGAAACGGGGGCGGCTGGCTACACCTTC
TRBJ1-2	-	TRBV29-1	-	CSVERGQRDYGYTF	TGCAGCGTTGAACGAGGACAGCGGGACTATGGCTACACCTTC
TRBJ1-6	-	TRBV14	-	CASRLNTGLLDSSPLHF	TGTGCCAGCAGACTTAATACAGGGCTACTTGATTCTTCACCCCTCCACTTT
TRBJ2-2	-	TRBV7-3	many	CASSLTVSGPVGELFF	TGTGCCAGCAGCTTAACGGTGTCGGGCCCCGTCGGGGAGCTGTTTTTT